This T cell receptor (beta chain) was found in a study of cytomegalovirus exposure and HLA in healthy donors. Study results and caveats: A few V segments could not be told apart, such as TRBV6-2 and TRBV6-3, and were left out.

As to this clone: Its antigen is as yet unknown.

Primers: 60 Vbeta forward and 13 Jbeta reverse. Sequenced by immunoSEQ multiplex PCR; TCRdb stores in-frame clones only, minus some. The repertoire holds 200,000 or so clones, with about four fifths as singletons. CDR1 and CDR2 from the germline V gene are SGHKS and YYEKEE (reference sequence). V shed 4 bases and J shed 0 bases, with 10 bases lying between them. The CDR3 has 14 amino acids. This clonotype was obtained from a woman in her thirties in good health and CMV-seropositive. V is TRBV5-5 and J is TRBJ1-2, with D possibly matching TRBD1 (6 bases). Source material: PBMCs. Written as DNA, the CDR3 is TGTGCCAGCAGCCAGGCAGGGGCTAACTATGGCTACACCTTC. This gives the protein CASSQAGANYGYTF.